These 2 T cell receptor beta chains originate from one sample sequenced in a study of PD-1 blockade in classical Hodgkin lymphoma. Clones were sequenced by immunoSEQ multiplex PCR, and TCRdb holds only the in-frame ones, with some missing. In the table there are around 41,000 clones, under 75% of which are singletons. Every patient was affected by relapse after autologous stem cell transplantation, while exposure to brentuximab vedotin was not uniform. The sample here was peripheral blood mononuclear cells (PBMCs), taken before the second cycle of nivolumab. All receptors derive from a human donor with classical Hodgkin lymphoma.

The chain joins TRBV2 to TRBJ1-6; unclear D gene. CDR1 is SNHLY and CDR2 is FYNNEI in the germline V gene. CDR3 length: 14 amino acids. The V end lost 6 bases, the J end lost 8 bases, and 14 bases lay between the germline ends. The CDR3 sequence is CASRPDNFDSPLHF. The CDR3 DNA reads as TGTGCCAGCAGACCTGACAATTTTGATTCACCCCTCCACTTT. The whole variable domain, filled in from reference TRBV2 and TRBJ1-6, reads EPEVTQTPSHQVTQMGQEVILRCVPISNHLYFYWYRQILGQKVEFLVSFYNNEISEKSEIFDDQFSVERPDGSNFTLKIRSTKLEDSAMYFCASRPDNFDSPLHFGNGTRLTVT.

This clone was counted a single time. This chain uses TRBV30 with TRBJ1-2; TRBD1 matches 9 bases. The CDR3 has 16 residues. Germline V CDR1 and CDR2: GTSNPN, SVGIG (reference sequence). V lost 3 bases and J lost 7; bases outside the gene matches: 15. This CDR3 reads CAWRGQGSPRGGGYTF. Here the CDR3 DNA reads TGTGCCTGGAGGGGACAGGGTTCACCCCGAGGGGGTGGCTACACCTTC. Full variable domain (rest looked up from reference TRBV30 and TRBJ1-2): SQTIHQWPATLVQPVGSPLSLECTVEGTSNPNLYWYRQAAGRGLQLLFYSVGIGQISSEVPQNLSASRPQDRQFILSSKKLLLSDSGFYLCAWRGQGSPRGGGYTFGSGTRLTVV.